This TCR beta chain was identified in a study of OX40 agonist ivuxolimab in advanced cancers. Clones were read by immunoSEQ multiplex PCR, and TCRdb kept only the in-frame ones, dropping some. The table has about 44,000 clones, around 94% seen once. CDR3 length: 15 amino acids. Between the trimmed V and J ends, which lost 7 bases and 0 bases, there was a span of 15 bases. Germline V gene data show CDR1 as SGHAT and CDR2 as FQDESV (reference sequence). Specimen: CD4+ or CD8+ T cells sorted from blood, collected in a trial of the OX40 agonist ivuxolimab. The chain joins TRBV11-1 to TRBJ1-1; D unresolved. This TCR derives from an adult with an advanced solid tumor such as melanoma, head and neck, liver or kidney cancer. The chain's CDR3 is CASNSEWTMNTEAFF. The CDR3 coding sequence is TGTGCCAGCAACTCAGAATGGACCATGAACACTGAAGCTTTCTTT.